This T cell receptor (beta chain) was found in a study of OX40 agonist ivuxolimab in advanced cancers. The method was immunoSEQ multiplex PCR; TCRdb's version includes in-frame clones alone and lacks a portion of them. The table has roughly 100,000 clones, about 80% seen once; the top ten hold about 1.5%. Trimming left V 0 bases short and J 0 bases short, with 10 bases between. Germline CDR1 is SGHRS and CDR2 is YFSETQ. The CDR3 runs to 16 residues. This sequence was found in an adult with an advanced solid tumor such as melanoma, head and neck, liver or kidney cancer. This material consisted of CD4+ or CD8+ T cells sorted from blood, taken in a trial of the OX40 agonist ivuxolimab. J is TRBJ1-3 and V is TRBV5-1; the D gene is possibly TRBD1 (6 bases). CDR3: CASSLAGAISGNTIYF. Written as DNA, the CDR3 is TGCGCCAGCAGCTTGGCGGGGGCCATCTCTGGAAACACCATATATTTT.